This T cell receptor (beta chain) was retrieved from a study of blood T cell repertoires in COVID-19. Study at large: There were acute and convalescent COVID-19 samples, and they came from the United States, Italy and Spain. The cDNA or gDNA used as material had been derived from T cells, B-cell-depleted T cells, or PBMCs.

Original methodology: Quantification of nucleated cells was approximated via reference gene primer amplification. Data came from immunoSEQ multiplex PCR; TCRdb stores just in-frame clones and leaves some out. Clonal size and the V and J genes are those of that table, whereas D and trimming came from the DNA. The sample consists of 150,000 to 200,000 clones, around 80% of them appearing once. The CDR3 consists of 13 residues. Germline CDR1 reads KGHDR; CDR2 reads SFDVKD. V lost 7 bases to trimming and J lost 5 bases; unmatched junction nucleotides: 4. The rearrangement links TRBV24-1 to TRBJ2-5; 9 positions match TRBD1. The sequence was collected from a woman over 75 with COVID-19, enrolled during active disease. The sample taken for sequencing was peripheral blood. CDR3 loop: CATRQGAGETQYF. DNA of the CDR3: TGTGCCACCAGACAGGGGGCGGGGGAGACCCAGTACTTC.